Following are 29 T cell receptor beta chains from one sample sequenced in a study of blood T cell repertoires in COVID-19. Method: immunoSEQ multiplex PCR; TCRdb's copy keeps in-frame clones and lacks some. The sample yields roughly 250,000 clones, around 85% seen once. The sample was PBMCs or T cells enriched from blood (not recorded which). These receptors all stem from a woman aged 25 to 39 who had recovered from COVID-19.

The V and J genes are TRBV7-6 and TRBJ2-7; tentatively, D is TRBD1 (6 bases). Trimming stripped 3 bases from V and 6 bases from J, with 12 bases between. The CDR3 spans 13 residues. Germline CDR1 reads SGHVS; CDR2 reads FNYEAQ. The CDR3 bases are TGTGCCAGCAGCTTCATGACAGGAAGCGAGCAGTACTTC. It specifies CASSFMTGSEQYF.

The genes are TRBV28 and TRBJ2-7, with TRBD1 identical over 7 bases. Germline-derived CDR1 and CDR2 are MDHEN and SYDVKM. The CDR3 is made up of 19 amino acids. Trimming cost V 6 bases and J 1 base; bases outside gene matches: 21. In DNA form, the CDR3 reads TGTGCCAGCAGCTATAGGGGTGGGGCAGGGGGTGCCCGTTCCTACGAGCAGTACTTC. Protein product: CASSYRGGAGGARSYEQYF.

The chain employs TRBV3-1 (or the pseudogene TRBV3-2) and TRBJ2-1, with 16 bases aligning to TRBD2. CDR1 is LGHDT and CDR2 is YNNKEL in the germline V gene (reference sequence). The CDR3 contains 19 residues. Trimming at V came to 4 bases and at J to 3 bases, leaving 9 bases not matched to a gene. The CDR3 is CASSRTGTSGGVYYNEQFF. CDR3 in DNA: TGTGCCAGCAGCCGTACCGGGACTAGCGGGGGGGTGTACTACAATGAGCAGTTCTTC.

The rearrangement joins TRBV7-9 to TRBJ1-2; D gene unclear. Germline loops: CDR1 SEHNR, CDR2 FQNEAQ (reference sequence). The CDR3 is made up of 14 amino acids. V was clipped by 2 bases and J by 7 bases, with 14 bases between them. CDR3 in amino acids: CASSLYPAEGGYTF. The CDR3, as DNA: TGTGCCAGCAGCTTATATCCGGCGGAGGGTGGCTACACCTTC.

The CDR3 sequence is CASSQGRSSYNEQFF. CDR3 sequence (DNA): TGCGCCAGCAGCCAAGGTAGAAGCTCCTACAATGAGCAGTTCTTC. The rearrangement links TRBV4-1 to TRBJ2-1; D is unresolved. Germline CDR1 reads MGHRA; CDR2 reads YSYEKL. The CDR3 extends over 15 amino acids. Trimming left V 1 base short and J 0 bases short, with 7 bases between.

This rearrangement joins TRBV7-2 to TRBJ2-3, with 7 bases identical to TRBD2. The V gene's germline CDR1 is SGHTA and CDR2 FQGNSA. The CDR3 is made up of 15 amino acids. V lost 2 bases to trimming and J lost 2 bases; unmatched junction nucleotides: 4. The CDR3 DNA reads TGTGCCAGCAGCTTACCTAGCGGACTCACAGATACGCAGTATTTT. Protein: CASSLPSGLTDTQYF.

V usage is TRBV18 and J usage is TRBJ1-4, with D unresolved. V was clipped by 2 bases and J by 3 bases, with 10 bases between them. The CDR3 runs 15 residues. CDR1 is KGHSH, CDR2 LQKENI, per germline. CDR3 nucleotide sequence: TGTGCCAGCTCACCAAGGACTGATTCTAATGAAAAACTGTTTTTT. Protein sequence: CASSPRTDSNEKLFF. The whole variable domain, filled in from reference TRBV18 and TRBJ1-4, reads NAGVMQNPRHLVRRRGQEARLRCSPMKGHSHVYWYRQLPEEGLKFMVYLQKENIIDESGMPKERFSAEFPKEGPSILRIQQVVRGDSAAYFCASSPRTDSNEKLFFGSGTQLSVL.

V usage is TRBV7-8 and J usage is TRBJ2-1; TRBD1 matches at 7 bases. This CDR3 contains 15 residues. CDR1 is SGHVS, CDR2 FQNEAQ, per germline. V dropped 3 bases and J dropped 5; count of bases not matched to a gene: 7. As DNA, the CDR3 is TGTGCCAGCAGCTTCCGGACAGGCAGTGACAATGAGCAGTTCTTC. This codes for CASSFRTGSDNEQFF.

This chain joins TRBV7-9 and TRBJ1-3, with TRBD1 as a possible D gene (6 bases). The germline CDR1 and CDR2 sequences are SEHNR and FQNEAQ (reference sequence). V was shortened by 3 bases and J by 4 bases, with 16 bases between the two germline ends. The CDR3 is 16 amino acids. CDR3 in DNA: TGTGCCAGCAGCTTGGGAGGGGGTGAAGAAGGAAACACCATATATTTT. This encodes CASSLGGGEEGNTIYF.

The chain carries TRBV7-9 and TRBJ1-1; D call uncertain. The CDR3 contains 13 residues. Germline CDR1 and CDR2: SEHNR and FQNEAQ (reference sequence). Trimming took 4 bases from V and 0 from J, leaving 6 bases between them. Here the CDR3 DNA reads TGTGCCAGCAGCTCACGGGTGAACACTGAAGCTTTCTTT. As protein: CASSSRVNTEAFF.

The V call is TRBV3-1 (or the pseudogene TRBV3-2), the J call TRBJ1-1; D is perhaps TRBD1 (5 bases). Germline CDR1 reads LGHDT; CDR2 reads YNNKEL (reference sequence). The CDR3 has 15 amino acids. With 6 bases removed from V and 4 bases from J, the gap between germline ends came to 18 bases. CDR3 nucleotide sequence: TGTGCCAGCAGTCCTTCAGCGGGGGTCGGCACTGAAGCTTTCTTT. It yields the protein CASSPSAGVGTEAFF.

This clone was seen a handful of times. The rearrangement links TRBV7-3 to TRBJ2-5; D is unclear. CDR1 is SGHTA and CDR2 is FQGTGA in the germline V gene. V gave up 5 bases and J gave up 2 bases, with 18 bases separating them. The CDR3 contains 16 residues. The CDR3 nucleotides are TGTGCCAGCAGCCAGGTCGGCACCTGGGCGCAAGAGACCCAGTACTTC. Translating gives CASSQVGTWAQETQYF.

In regard to this clone: Other DNA sequences of this sample code for an identical CDR3. The rearrangement uses TRBV5-1 and TRBJ2-5; a possible D gene is TRBD2 (6 bases). CDR3 length: 13 amino acids. Germline V CDR1 and CDR2: SGHRS, YFSETQ. V was cut by 4 bases and J by 2 bases, with 9 bases left in between. CDR3 region: CASSLGLQETQYF. DNA of the CDR3: TGCGCCAGCAGCCTGGGACTTCAAGAGACCCAGTACTTC.

The CDR3 nucleotides are TGTGCCAGCAGCTTAGGAGGAACTCAGCCCCAGCATTTT. As protein: CASSLGGTQPQHF. The chain joins TRBV7-9 to TRBJ1-5; D uncertain. This CDR3 contains 13 residues. V gave up 1 base and J gave up 6 bases, with 7 bases separating them. Looked up from germline, CDR1 is SEHNR and CDR2 is FQNEAQ (reference sequence).

V and J are TRBV7-3 and TRBJ2-4; maybe TRBD2 (5 bases). Between the trimmed V and J ends, which lost 2 bases and 0 bases, there was a span of 11 bases. Germline loops: CDR1 SGHTA, CDR2 FQGTGA. The CDR3 covers 16 residues. CDR3 region: CASSLSRGLAKNIQYF. The DNA for the CDR3 is TGTGCCAGCAGCTTATCTCGGGGATTAGCCAAAAACATTCAGTACTTC.

The CDR3 reads CATSSHRTLSDQPQHF. DNA for the CDR3: TGTGCCACCAGCAGCCACCGGACACTTTCTGATCAGCCCCAGCATTTT. The V call is TRBV15, the J call TRBJ1-5, with D possibly being TRBD1 (5 bases). This CDR3 is built from 16 residues. The germline CDR1 and CDR2 sequences are LNHNV and YYDKDF (reference sequence). The V gene lost 3 bases and the J gene lost 5 bases, with 17 bases spanning the gap. Based on the CDR3 plus reference TRBV15 and TRBJ1-5, the full variable domain is DAMVIQNPRYQVTQFGKPVTLSCSQTLNHNVMYWYQQKSSQAPKLLFHYYDKDFNNEADTPDNFQSRRPNTSFCFLDIRSPGLGDTAMYLCATSSHRTLSDQPQHFGDGTRLSIL.

The chain couples TRBV27 to TRBJ1-5; 9 bases are shared with TRBD1. There are 15 residues in the CDR3. Germline CDR1 is MNHEY and CDR2 is SMNVEV (reference sequence). The V and J ends lost 2 bases and 6 bases, in that order; junction bases with no gene match: 5. DNA of the CDR3: TGTGCCAGCAGTTTAAGACAGGGGGAGAGTCAGCCCCAGCATTTT. It is translated as CASSLRQGESQPQHF.

This chain connects TRBV28 to TRBJ1-6, with 7 bases identical to TRBD1. CDR3 length: 14 amino acids. Germline values: CDR1 MDHEN, CDR2 SYDVKM. V was pared by 10 bases and J by 10 bases, with 13 bases of the junction left unmatched. The CDR3 sequence: CATRGGQAGSPLHF. CDR3 coding DNA: TGTGCCACCAGGGGGGGGCAGGCAGGATCACCCCTCCACTTT. The full variable domain, with the rest looked up from reference TRBV28 and TRBJ1-6, is DVKVTQSSRYLVKRTGEKVFLECVQDMDHENMFWYRQDPGLGLRLIYFSYDVKMKEKGDIPEGYSVSREKKERFSLILESASTNQTSMYLCATRGGQAGSPLHFGNGTRLTVT.

This chain uses TRBV19 with TRBJ1-1; possibly TRBD1 for D (6 bases). The length of the CDR3 is 14 residues. CDR1 and CDR2 (germline): LNHDA, SQIVND (reference sequence). Trimming removed 1 base from V and 4 bases from J, with 10 bases in between. The chain's CDR3 is CASSIAQGFTEAFF. The CDR3 DNA reads as TGTGCCAGTAGTATAGCTCAGGGGTTCACTGAAGCTTTCTTT.

This clone has just one count. This rearrangement joins TRBV30 to TRBJ1-5; 7 nucleotides align to TRBD1. The CDR3 length is 15 residues. Losses at the gene ends were 2 bases for V and 2 bases for J; bases not matched to a gene: 6. Germline V gene data show CDR1 as GTSNPN and CDR2 as SVGIG (reference sequence). CDR3 loop: CAWSSGRGGNQPQHF. The CDR3 DNA follows: TGTGCCTGGAGTTCGGGCAGGGGGGGCAATCAGCCCCAGCATTTT.

The chain recombines TRBV28 with TRBJ1-2; D ambiguous. The CDR3 totals 13 residues. The germline V gene encodes CDR1 MDHEN and CDR2 SYDVKM. V lost 3 bases and J lost 1, with 6 bases in between. Written as DNA, the CDR3 is TGTGCCAGCAGTTTGGAGATTAACTATGGCTACACCTTC. Its translation: CASSLEINYGYTF.

This clone has only one observation. V usage is TRBV4-1 and J usage is TRBJ2-5; 8 bases are a match to TRBD2. V dropped 4 bases and J dropped 3; count of bases not matched to a gene: 10. The CDR3 spans 16 residues. Germline loops: CDR1 MGHRA, CDR2 YSYEKL. The CDR3 nucleotides are TGCGCCAGCAGCCCTTCCCAACTAGCGGTAAAAGAGACCCAGTACTTC. Amino acids: CASSPSQLAVKETQYF.

This clone has a single count. J is TRBJ1-5 and V is TRBV2, with D possibly being TRBD1 (5 bases). The germline CDR1 and CDR2 sequences are SNHLY and FYNNEI. Between the trimmed V and J ends, which lost 7 bases and 0 bases, there was a span of 10 bases. The CDR3 spans 14 residues. The CDR3 reads CASTGGDSNQPQHF. CDR3 DNA sequence: TGTGCCAGCACCGGGGGGGATAGCAATCAGCCCCAGCATTTT.

V usage is TRBV24-1 and J usage is TRBJ1-2; D gene ambiguous. The germline gives CDR1 KGHDR, CDR2 SFDVKD. V was trimmed by 4 bases and J by 3 bases, leaving 8 bases between them. CDR3 length: 13 amino acids. For the CDR3, the DNA is TGTGCCACCAGTGAGGGGAGGGACTATGGCTACACCTTC. Translated, it gives CATSEGRDYGYTF.

The gene calls are TRBV30 and TRBJ1-3, with D perhaps TRBD1 (5 bases). Germline CDR1 and CDR2: GTSNPN and SVGIG (reference sequence). The CDR3 is made up of 16 amino acids. V was cut by 1 base and J by 0 bases, with 13 bases left in between. The CDR3 DNA sequence: TGTGCCTGGAGTGAGACGACAGTGATCTCTGGAAACACCATATATTTT. Protein product: CAWSETTVISGNTIYF.

The sample holds one count of this clone. The chain employs TRBV6-1 and TRBJ2-3, with D possibly TRBD1 on 6 matching bases. This CDR3 spans 16 amino acids. With 4 bases removed from V and 3 bases from J, the gap between germline ends came to 17 bases. Germline CDR1 and CDR2: MNHNS and SASEGT. CDR3 sequence: CASSGWTAKGTDTQYF. The CDR3 bases are TGTGCCAGCAGTGGCTGGACAGCCAAAGGTACAGATACGCAGTATTTT.

DNA of the CDR3: TGTGCCAGCAGCCAAGGAAGTAGTCAGTACTTC. This translates into CASSQGSSQYF. The chain recombines TRBV3-1 (or the pseudogene TRBV3-2) with TRBJ2-4; D is ambiguous. Germline loops: CDR1 LGHDT, CDR2 YNNKEL (reference sequence). The CDR3 spans 11 residues. V was cut by 1 base and J by 12 bases, with 7 bases left in between.

This clone appeared once. V gene TRBV19 combines with J gene TRBJ2-1, with D perhaps TRBD2 (5 bases). Germline V CDR1 and CDR2: LNHDA, SQIVND (reference sequence). This CDR3 comprises 16 residues. The V and J ends lost 7 bases and 1 base respectively, with 17 bases between them. In DNA form, the CDR3 reads TGTGCCAGTACCAAAGGTGAGGGAATTTCCTACAATGAGCAGTTCTTC. As protein: CASTKGEGISYNEQFF.

The chain has TRBV28 and TRBJ2-3, with 7 bases matching TRBD2. V shed 4 bases, J shed 7 bases, and the junction held 17 bases outside the gene matches. The CDR3 sequence is 17 residues long. CDR1 is MDHEN and CDR2 is SYDVKM in the germline V gene. The DNA of the CDR3 is TGTGCCAGCAGTTCAAGCTACGAGGGAGGGGTTCTATATACGCAGTATTTT. Protein product: CASSSSYEGGVLYTQYF.